This TCR beta chain was retrieved from a study of T cell changes during pregnancy in multiple sclerosis (dated by TCRdb to about 2019). A note on the overall study: In women with multiple sclerosis, the researchers looked at how the T cell repertoire shifted as pregnancy progressed.

With regard to this clone: The antigen this receptor binds is unknown. No much larger clone is present one base from it, and per-base qualities are unavailable.

The library was built by means of the immunoSEQ multiplex PCR assay. Here the immuneACCESS table is served through TCRdb, limited to in-frame sequences with V and J called. Missing clones are a known gap in these copies; in checked studies unresolved V genes cover under half, and the rest lacks a known reason. The sample has tens of thousands of clones on record, roughly 90% of them singletons. Together, the top ten hold 1.5% to 2% of the sample. The CDR3 holds 14 amino acids from the cysteine to the phenylalanine. The sequence is cut down to CDR3 DNA, 42 bases in frame from base 1. The CDR1 and CDR2 encoded by the germline V gene are MGHDK and SYGVNS. V was cut back by 3 bases and J by 1 base, leaving a gap of 9 bases between them.

Sequencing used peripheral blood, obtained in the first trimester of pregnancy. Rearrangement joined TRBV25-1 to TRBJ1-2; the D gene assignment is ambiguous. This clonotype was sampled from a female donor with multiple sclerosis, enrolled in a pregnancy study. The CDR3 is CASSEWQFNYGYTF. The DNA is TGTGCCAGCAGTGAGTGGCAGTTTAACTATGGCTACACCTTC.